The 2 T cell receptor beta chains given below trace back to one sample, sequenced in a study of cytomegalovirus exposure and HLA in healthy donors. In the PCR, 60 Vbeta and 13 Jbeta primers were used. Assay: immunoSEQ multiplex PCR; the TCRdb copy retains only in-frame clones and omits some. The top ten hold around 1.6% of the sample, which has some 120,000 clones, about 80% seen once. Sequenced sample: PBMCs. The source is a woman younger than 30 in good health and CMV-seronegative.

This rearrangement joins TRBV2 to TRBJ2-5, with 7 positions matching TRBD1. TRBJ2-7 explains the end of the DNA better; the J call may be wrong. Germline V CDR1 and CDR2: SNHLY, FYNNEI. The CDR3 has 12 amino acids. Written as DNA, the CDR3 is TGTGCCAGCGGGACAGAGTTCTACGAGCAGTACTTC. It is translated as CASGTEFYEQYF.

The count of this clone is one. CDR3 sequence reads: CASSLDEAKSYGYTF. CDR3 in DNA: TGTGCCAGCAGCTTAGATGAGGCAAAAAGCTATGGCTACACCTTC. The genes are TRBV7-2 and TRBJ1-2; D ambiguous. The CDR3 runs to 15 residues. Trimming cost V 1 base and J 4 bases, with 13 bases left between them. CDR1 is SGHTA and CDR2 is FQGNSA in the germline V gene.